This T cell receptor (beta chain) is drawn from a study of T cells in Graves' hyperthyroidism and ophthalmopathy. Amplification of TCR beta CDR3 regions used RNA as the template. The TCR CDR3 first-round RT-PCR relied on the HTBI primer set. TCRdb ran MiXCR on the multiplex PCR reads and lists one entry per CDR3 protein. The repertoire holds roughly 160,000 distinct CDR3 sequences, with about a tenth as singletons. The CDR3 extends over 14 amino acids. Germline CDR1 KGHDR, CDR2 SFDVKD. V was trimmed by 9 bases and J by 2 bases, leaving 16 bases between them. Uncontrolled infection, other autoimmune disease, pregnancy or lactation led to exclusion.

The V and J genes are TRBV24-1 and TRBJ2-7; possibly TRBD1 for D (6 bases). Sequenced material: blood. The receptor was derived from a woman between 18 and 30 years old with Graves' hyperthyroidism that later progressed to Graves' ophthalmopathy. As DNA, the CDR3 is TGTGCCACCTCCGAAGGGGACATCCCCTACGAGCAGTACTTC. Amino acids: CATSEGDIPYEQYF.